This record concerns one T cell receptor beta chain sequence. What it binds is unknown. This entry belongs to a study of tumor-infiltrating lymphocytes in primary liver carcinoma. General study points: Tumor region pairs overlapped more than did tumor-adjacent and tumor-blood pairs.

Total RNA and DNA came together from about 21-30 mg of bulk tissue without cell sorting. There were only treatment-naive patients, all with chronic HBV infection. From roughly 470 ng total RNA, TCR beta cDNA was generated with a primer in the constant region. Library construction for TCR beta comprised three nested multiplex PCR rounds performed with slightly modified ARM-PCR. TRBV1-TRBV30 forward primers paired with a C-beta reverse primer were used in the first two PCR rounds, which ran roughly 9 cycles each. TCRdb reanalysed the multiplex PCR reads using MiXCR and keeps one entry per CDR3 protein. This repertoire shows roughly 78,000 distinct CDR3 sequences, 71% found once; its top ten account for roughly an eighth. The CDR3 loop spans 16 amino acids. Per germline, CDR1 MDHEN and CDR2 SYDVKM. Trimming stripped 8 bases from V and 0 bases from J, with 17 bases between.

The TCR originated in a woman in her sixties or seventies with primary liver carcinoma and hepatitis B virus infection. The source material was liver tumor tissue from sampling region 4. Described subset: tumor region T4, right-lateral pole. The chain combines TRBV28 with TRBJ2-4, with D possibly matching TRBD2 (6 bases). Here the CDR3 DNA reads TGTGCCAGCTGCGAGTCTAGCGTAAGAGCCAAAAACATTCAGTACTTC. The encoded protein is CASCESSVRAKNIQYF.